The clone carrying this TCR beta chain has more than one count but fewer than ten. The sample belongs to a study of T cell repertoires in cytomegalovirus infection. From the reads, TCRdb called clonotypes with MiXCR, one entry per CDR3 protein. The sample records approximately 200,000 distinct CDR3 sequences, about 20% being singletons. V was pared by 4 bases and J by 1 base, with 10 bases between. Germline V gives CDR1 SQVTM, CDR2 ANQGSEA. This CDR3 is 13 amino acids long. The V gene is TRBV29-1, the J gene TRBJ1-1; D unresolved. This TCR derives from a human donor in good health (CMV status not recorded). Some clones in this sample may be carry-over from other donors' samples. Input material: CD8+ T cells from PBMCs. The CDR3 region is CSVGNSQNTEAFF. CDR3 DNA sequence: TGCAGCGTTGGGAACTCACAGAACACTGAAGCTTTCTTT.